This T cell receptor beta chain was observed in a study of OX40 agonist ivuxolimab in advanced cancers. TCRdb's table, derived via immunoSEQ multiplex PCR, lists solely in-frame clones and lacks some. The sample gives fewer than 40,000 clones, under 80% of which show up once; approximately 10% is in the top ten. This clone was seen more than once but under ten times. What it binds is not known. The CDR3 has 14 residues. V was cut by 1 base and J by 5 bases, with 8 bases left in between. CDR1 is SGHAT and CDR2 is FQNNGV in the germline V gene. Overall study results and limits: Certain nonresponders additionally had low normalized T-cell clonal expansion.

This TCR derives from an adult with an advanced solid tumor such as melanoma, head and neck, liver or kidney cancer. The genes are TRBV11-2 and TRBJ1-4, with D possibly being TRBD1 (5 bases). The sample consisted of CD4+ or CD8+ T cells sorted from blood, taken in a trial of the OX40 agonist ivuxolimab. The CDR3 nucleotides are TGTGCCAGCAGCTTAGGACAGTTAAATGAAAAACTGTTTTTT. This codes for CASSLGQLNEKLFF.